A single sample is the source of the 21 T cell receptor beta chains below, sequenced in a study of T cell clonality in common variable immunodeficiency. Data came from immunoSEQ multiplex PCR; TCRdb stores just in-frame clones and leaves some out. Altogether over 30,000 clones were found in the sample, and no singletons occur. Sequencing was carried out using peripheral blood mononuclear cells. The receptor source for this set is a person aged 18 to 75 in good health.

A few counts support this clone. The read is 3 residues too short to cover the CDR3 end, so that end is filled in from the germline J gene. The rearrangement joins TRBV7-3 to TRBJ1-2; 8 bases map to TRBD1. This CDR3 spans 15 amino acids. Germline V gene sequence: CDR1 SGHTA, CDR2 FQGTGA. The CDR3 reads CASSLDGTGGYDYTF. The DNA read from the CDR3 is TGTGCCAGCAGCTTAGACGGGACAGGAGGGTACGAC.

This clone was counted many times. The CDR3 is cut off 3 residues early in the read; its end comes from the germline J gene. The chain links TRBV10-3 to TRBJ1-1, with TRBD1 as a possible D gene (5 bases). CDR3 length: 13 residues. Germline V gene lookup returns CDR1 ENHRY and CDR2 SYGVKD. V was shortened by 3 bases and J by 3 bases, with 8 bases between the two germline ends. Partial CDR3 DNA: TGTGCCATCAGTGAAGGGGCGGACACTGAA. Encoded protein: CAISEGADTE. The entire CDR3 is CAISEGADTEAFF.

As regards this clone: A single base separates this from a much larger clone, so it may be a read error. The DNA ends 3 residues before the CDR3 does, and the rest of the CDR3 is filled in from the germline J gene. This sample includes further DNA sequences coding for the same CDR3. The chain has TRBV7-6 and TRBJ2-1, with D possibly matching TRBD2 (8 bases). CDR3 length: 16 residues. V shed 5 bases and J shed 4 bases, with 18 bases lying between them. Germline loops: CDR1 SGHVS, CDR2 FNYEAQ. CDR3 in amino acids: CASSPEGAGGYNEQFF. CDR3 DNA, as far as it was read: TGTGCCAGCAGCCCCGAGGGGGCGGGGGGATACAATGAG.

To note about this clone: The sequence runs out 3 residues before the end of the CDR3; the remainder is reconstructed from the germline J gene. The rearrangement uses TRBV5-1 and TRBJ1-2, with 7 bases that match TRBD1. The CDR3 totals 14 residues. With V trimmed by 1 base and J by 5 bases, 5 bases remained unmatched. Germline V gene lookup returns CDR1 SGHRS and CDR2 YFSETQ. The DNA read from the CDR3 is TGCGCCAGCAGCTTGAGTGGCAGGGGGTATGGC. Its translation is CASSLSGRGYG. The complete CDR3 sequence is CASSLSGRGYGYTF.

The sample holds many counts of this clone. The read terminates 3 residues before the CDR3 end, so the remaining end is supplied by the germline J gene. The chain employs TRBV7-3 and TRBJ2-2, with D possibly TRBD2 on 6 matching bases. This CDR3 has 15 amino acids. Germline V lookup: CDR1 SGHTA, CDR2 FQGTGA. V was clipped by 2 bases and J by 0 bases, with 7 bases between them. CDR3 DNA (partial): TGTGCCAGCAGCTTAGGACTAACGAACACCGGGGAG. Protein product: CASSLGLTNTGE. The whole CDR3 protein is CASSLGLTNTGELFF.

This clone has at least ten counts. Coverage ceases 3 residues before the CDR3 finishes, and the germline J gene fills in the end. The J gene is TRBJ2-7, the V gene TRBV20-1; 11 bases align to TRBD2. The ends lost 0 bases at V and 4 bases at J; junction bases unmatched: 11. There are 17 residues in the CDR3. The germline V gene has CDR1 DFQATT and CDR2 SNEGSKA (reference sequence). CDR3 in amino acids: CSAREGLAGGPGYEQYF. CDR3 DNA (partial): TGCAGTGCTAGAGAGGGATTAGCGGGAGGGCCTGGGTACGAG.

This clone turned up a few times. Sequencing ends 3 residues short of the CDR3 end; the germline J gene provides the rest. The chain employs TRBV19 and TRBJ1-1, with 8 nucleotides matching TRBD1. CDR1 is LNHDA, CDR2 SQIVND, per germline (reference sequence). Trimming at V came to 8 bases and at J to 2 bases, leaving 4 bases not matched to a gene. CDR3 length: 13 amino acids. CDR3 DNA (partial): TGTGCCAGTCAACAGGGGGTTAACACTGAA. As protein: CASQQGVNTE. The whole CDR3 reads CASQQGVNTEAFF.

This clone was counted ten times or more. Sequencing ends 3 residues short of the CDR3 end; the germline J gene provides the rest. The chain links TRBV5-6 to TRBJ2-2; a weak D match, TRBD2 (5 bases). V lost 1 base and J 6 bases, leaving 10 bases between the germline ends. Per the germline V gene, CDR1 is SGHDT and CDR2 is YYEEEE. There are 14 residues in the CDR3. The CDR3 spells CASSLIPGSGELFF. CDR3 DNA (partial): TGTGCCAGCAGCTTGATACCGGGGTCCGGGGAG.

This clone was seen repeatedly, ten times or more. The CDR3 end falls 3 residues outside the read, so it is completed with the germline J gene. The V gene is TRBV5-1, the J gene TRBJ1-4, with D maybe TRBD1 (6 bases). CDR3 length equals 14 residues. Trimming cost V 0 bases and J 4 bases, with 7 bases left between them. In germline, CDR1 is SGHRS, CDR2 YFSETQ. The covered CDR3 bases are TGCGCCAGCAGCTTGGGCAGGGGTAATGAAAAA. Translation: CASSLGRGNEK. The full CDR3 protein reads CASSLGRGNEKLFF.

In its sample, this clone was seen a few times. The DNA ends 3 residues before the CDR3 does, and the rest of the CDR3 is filled in from the germline J gene. The chain is built from TRBV30 and TRBJ1-1, with a possible D match to TRBD1 (5 bases). Germline V gene lookup returns CDR1 GTSNPN and CDR2 SVGIG (reference sequence). This CDR3 region has 15 residues. The V end lost 0 bases, the J end lost 1 base, and 12 bases lay between the germline ends. The CDR3 DNA, read in part, is TGTGCCTGGAGTGTAGGCAGGGAAAGGAACACTGAA. Its protein product is CAWSVGRERNTE. The entire CDR3 sequence reads CAWSVGRERNTEAFF.

In its sample, this clone was seen many times. The sequenced CDR3 bases are TGTGCCTGGAATCCATCCGGGGCGGGGGTCACCGGGGAG. Translated: CAWNPSGAGVTGE. The CDR3 in full is CAWNPSGAGVTGELFF. The chain employs TRBV30 and TRBJ2-2, with 7 bases aligning to TRBD2. The DNA ends 3 residues before the CDR3 does, and the rest of the CDR3 is filled in from the germline J gene. The V gene's germline CDR1 is GTSNPN and CDR2 SVGIG (reference sequence). The CDR3 loop spans 16 amino acids. Germline trimming cut 4 bases from V and 4 bases from J; bases unmatched to any gene: 12.

Points on this clone: The read terminates 3 residues before the CDR3 end, so the remaining end is supplied by the germline J gene. The V call is TRBV30, the J call TRBJ1-2; D is unresolved. From germline, CDR1 is GTSNPN and CDR2 SVGIG (reference sequence). The CDR3 sequence is 12 residues long. The CDR3 bases that were read are TGTGCCTGGAGTGTAGATAACTACGAC. As protein: CAWSVDNYD. The whole CDR3 is CAWSVDNYDYTF.

This clone appeared many times. The DNA ends 3 residues before the CDR3 does, and the rest of the CDR3 is filled in from the germline J gene. The chain has TRBV19 and TRBJ2-3, with 9 nucleotides matching TRBD2. The CDR3 is 16 amino acids. J gave up 3 bases and V 7 bases, and 11 bases lay outside the gene matches. CDR1 and CDR2 (germline): LNHDA, SQIVND (reference sequence). CDR3 in amino acids: CASTPLGAGGTDTQYF. The sequenced CDR3 bases are TGTGCCAGTACCCCCCTTGGAGCGGGAGGTACAGATACG.

Note on this clone: The read is 3 residues too short to cover the CDR3 end, so that end is filled in from the germline J gene. J is TRBJ1-1 and V is TRBV6-1; 7 bases agree with TRBD1. The germline gives CDR1 MNHNS, CDR2 SASEGT. The CDR3 has 14 amino acids. The part of the CDR3 DNA that was read is TGTGCCAGCAGTGAATCGAGAGGCAGGGGGGCA. Translation: CASSESRGRGA. The full CDR3 sequence reads CASSESRGRGAAFF.

This clone was recorded many times. Read coverage stops 3 residues before the CDR3 terminus; the germline J gene supplies the remainder. The chain is built from TRBV5-1 and TRBJ1-5, with D perhaps TRBD1 (6 bases). Germline V gives CDR1 SGHRS, CDR2 YFSETQ. Deletions cut 0 bases from V and 5 bases from J, with 9 bases between. The CDR3 totals 14 residues. The part of the CDR3 DNA that was read is TGCGCCAGCAGCTTGGGGGGGCGTGATCAGCCC. The encoded protein is CASSLGGRDQP. In full, the CDR3 is CASSLGGRDQPQHF.

This clone was found many times. With the read ending 3 residues before the CDR3 end, the germline J gene is used to fill in that end. The V and J genes are TRBV7-9 and TRBJ1-2, with 8 bases fitting TRBD1. V lost 3 bases and J lost 2; bases outside the gene matches: 5. Per the germline V gene, CDR1 is SEHNR and CDR2 is FQNEAQ (reference sequence). The CDR3 has 15 residues. The CDR3 here is CASSFSTGVNYGYTF. The sequenced part of the CDR3 DNA is TGTGCCAGCAGCTTTTCGACAGGGGTCAACTATGGC.

At least ten counts were recorded for this clone. The read terminates 3 residues before the CDR3 end, so the remaining end is supplied by the germline J gene. The chain uses TRBV7-2 and TRBJ1-4, with no clear D. Trimming removed 7 bases at V and 9 bases at J, with 18 bases between. This CDR3 region has 14 residues. Germline assignment: CDR1 SGHTA and CDR2 FQGNSA. The covered CDR3 bases are TGTGCCAGCACCGAATCTAACCACGCAAAAAAA. It translates to CASTESNHAKK. The whole CDR3 sequence is CASTESNHAKKLFF.

Note on this clone: Read sequence stops 3 residues before the CDR3 end, and the germline J gene provides the missing end. The chain combines TRBV18 with TRBJ1-4; maybe TRBD1 (5 bases). CDR1 and CDR2 from the germline V gene are KGHSH and LQKENI. The CDR3 sequence is 16 residues long. The chain's CDR3 is CASSRDSSSYNSPLFF. CDR3 DNA, as far as it was read: TGTGCCAGCTCAAGGGACTCGAGCTCCTATAATTCACCA.

In the case of this clone: The CDR3 goes on 3 residues after the read ends, and that part is filled in from the germline J gene. The rearrangement joins TRBV29-1 to TRBJ2-1, with D perhaps TRBD1 (5 bases). The CDR3 spans 12 residues. V shed 4 bases and J shed 2 bases, with 6 bases lying between them. CDR1 SQVTM and CDR2 ANQGSEA come from the germline V gene. CDR3 sequence reads: CSVGGTYNEQFF. Partial CDR3 DNA: TGCAGCGTTGGGGGCACCTACAATGAG.

On this clone itself: The CDR3 end lies 3 residues beyond the end of the read and is filled in from the germline J gene. V is TRBV18 and J is TRBJ1-2; D is ambiguous. The germline V gene encodes CDR1 KGHSH and CDR2 LQKENI. The CDR3 is made up of 14 amino acids. The sequenced CDR3 bases are TGTGCCAGCTGGAATAGCGGAGAAGGGAATACC. This codes for CASWNSGEGNT. The entire CDR3 is CASWNSGEGNTYTF.

Partial CDR3 DNA: TGTGCCAGCAGTGAGTTACGGACACGGAATAATTCACCG. This encodes CASSELRTRNNSP. The whole CDR3 reads CASSELRTRNNSPLFF. V is TRBV6-1 and J is TRBJ2-2; D is perhaps TRBD1 (5 bases). The read falls 3 residues short of the CDR3 end, and the missing part is taken from the germline J gene. The CDR3 is made up of 16 amino acids. The germline CDR1 and CDR2 sequences are MNHNS and SASEGT.